This record concerns one T cell receptor beta chain sequence. This table comes from immunoSEQ multiplex PCR, and its TCRdb copy is limited to in-frame clones, with some not included. In the table there are some 38,000 clones, about nine tenths of which are singletons. This entry comes from a study of blood T cell repertoires in COVID-19. Overall study context: Sources were T cells, B-cell-depleted T cells, or PBMCs; the material itself was cDNA or gDNA.

Germline V gene sequence: CDR1 SGDLS, CDR2 YYNGEE. Between the trimmed V and J ends, which lost 4 bases and 4 bases, there was a span of 14 bases. The CDR3 has 14 residues. This receptor was obtained from an older man with acute or convalescent COVID-19. The chain couples TRBV9 to TRBJ1-2; tentative D call: TRBD1 (6 bases). The sample taken for sequencing was peripheral blood. The CDR3 bases are TGTGCCAGCAGCAGTAGCGGGGGGCTCTATGGCTACACCTTC. This encodes CASSSSGGLYGYTF. Based on the CDR3 plus reference TRBV9 and TRBJ1-2, the full variable domain is DSGVTQTPKHLITATGQRVTLRCSPRSGDLSVYWYQQSLDQGLQFLIQYYNGEERAKGNILERFSAQQFPDLHSELNLSSLELGDSALYFCASSSSGGLYGYTFGSGTRLTVV.